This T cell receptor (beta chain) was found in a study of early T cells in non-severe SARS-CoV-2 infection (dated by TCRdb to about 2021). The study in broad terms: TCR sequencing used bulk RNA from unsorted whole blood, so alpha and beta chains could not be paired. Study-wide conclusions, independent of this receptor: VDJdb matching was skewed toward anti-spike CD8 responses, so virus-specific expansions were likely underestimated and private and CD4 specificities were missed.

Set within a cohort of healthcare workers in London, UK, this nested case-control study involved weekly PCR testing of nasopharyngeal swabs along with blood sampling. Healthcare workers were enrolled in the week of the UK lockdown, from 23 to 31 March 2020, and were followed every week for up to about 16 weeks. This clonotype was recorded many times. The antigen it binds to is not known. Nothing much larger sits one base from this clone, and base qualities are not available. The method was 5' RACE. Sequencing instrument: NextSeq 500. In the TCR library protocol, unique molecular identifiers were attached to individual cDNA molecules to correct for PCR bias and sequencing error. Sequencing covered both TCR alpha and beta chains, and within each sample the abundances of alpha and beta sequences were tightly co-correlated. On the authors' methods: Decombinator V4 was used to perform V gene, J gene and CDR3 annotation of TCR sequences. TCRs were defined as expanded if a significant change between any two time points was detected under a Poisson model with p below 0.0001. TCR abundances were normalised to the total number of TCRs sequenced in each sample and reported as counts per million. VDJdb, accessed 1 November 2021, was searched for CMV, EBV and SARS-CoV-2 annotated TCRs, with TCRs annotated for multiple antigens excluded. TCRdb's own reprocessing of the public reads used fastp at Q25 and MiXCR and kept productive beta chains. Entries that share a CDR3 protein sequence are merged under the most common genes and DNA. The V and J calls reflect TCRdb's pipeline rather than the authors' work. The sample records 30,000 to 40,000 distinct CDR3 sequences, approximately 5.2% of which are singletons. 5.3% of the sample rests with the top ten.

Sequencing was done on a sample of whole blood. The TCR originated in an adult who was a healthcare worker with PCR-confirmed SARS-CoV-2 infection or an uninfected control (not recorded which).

The DNA is TGTGCCAGCAGTCTCAGGCGGGATCAGCCCCAGCATTTT. This is translated as CASSLRRDQPQHF. This chain is built from TRBV7-9 and TRBJ1-5; no confident D gene assignment can be made. The CDR3 goes from the cysteine to the phenylalanine over 13 residues. Only CDR3 DNA remains: 39 bases, in frame from the first base. The germline V gene (reference sequence) sets CDR1 to SEHNR and CDR2 to FQNEAQ. The trim is 6 bases for V and 5 bases for J, with a gap of 11 bases between the germline ends. The CDR3 plus the reference TRBV7-9 and TRBJ1-5 genes for the other parts give the full variable domain: DTGVSQNPRHKITKRGQNVTFRCDPISEHNRLYWYRQTLGQGPEFLTYFQNEAQLEKSRLLSDRFSAERPKGSFSTLEIQRTEQGDSAMYLCASSLRRDQPQHFGDGTRLSIL.